Shown below are 16 T cell receptor beta chains from a single sample sequenced in a study of T-cell reconstitution after alpha-beta-depleted transplantation in children. Researchers prepared the TCRbeta library using unique molecular identifiers, the study reports. In TCRdb, the PCR reads were re-called with MiXCR into one record per CDR3 protein. Of approximately 500,000 distinct CDR3 sequences in the sample, roughly a tenth are singletons; the top ten hold about 2%. The material was PBMCs, obtained before TCRalphabeta/CD19-depleted stem cell transplant. These receptors were taken from a child aged 2 to 9 with inherited bone marrow failure, due to receive a stem cell transplant.

This clonotype appeared many times. The genes are TRBV20-1 and TRBJ2-7, with D possibly matching TRBD2 (6 bases). The germline V gene encodes CDR1 DFQATT and CDR2 SNEGSKA (reference sequence). Trimming left V 5 bases short and J 0 bases short, with 14 bases between. The CDR3 extends over 14 amino acids. The CDR3 DNA reads TGCAGTGCTTCGCGGGGACCGTACTCCTACGAGCAGTACTTC. It specifies CSASRGPYSYEQYF.

This clonotype was counted between two and nine times. The V call is TRBV29-1, the J call TRBJ2-1; either TRBD1 or TRBD2 may fit D (6 bases each). Trimming removed 7 bases at V and 7 bases at J, with 20 bases between. Germline loops: CDR1 SQVTM, CDR2 ANQGSEA. The CDR3 runs to 14 residues. For the CDR3, the DNA is TGCAGCGGAAAGATTTTCGGGGGCCATAATGAGCAGTTCTTC. Translating gives CSGKIFGGHNEQFF.

In this sample, this clonotype turned up many times. This chain joins TRBV4-2 and TRBJ2-7, with D perhaps TRBD1 or TRBD2 (5 bases each). The CDR3 runs 15 residues. The V gene's germline CDR1 is LGHNA and CDR2 YNFKEQ. The V and J ends lost 0 bases and 2 bases respectively, with 11 bases between them. CDR3 sequence reads: CASSQESGTAYEQYF. For the CDR3, the DNA is TGTGCCAGCAGCCAAGAGTCCGGGACCGCCTACGAGCAGTACTTC.

This clonotype was seen ten or more times. The CDR3 coding sequence is TGCGCCAGACCGCGGTTAGGCGAGAGTTCTCTACTCTACGAGCAGTACTTC. Its translation is CARPRLGESSLLYEQYF. This rearrangement joins TRBV4-1 to TRBJ2-7, with D unclear. CDR1 is MGHRA and CDR2 is YSYEKL in the germline V gene. The CDR3 spans 17 residues. V was cut by 9 bases and J by 3 bases, with 27 bases left in between.

This clonotype occurred many times. The genes are TRBV16 and TRBJ2-1; 10 bases agree with TRBD2. This CDR3 has 18 amino acids. The germline CDR1 and CDR2 sequences are KGHSY and FQNENV. After removal of 2 bases from V and 7 bases from J, the junction contained 14 bases not matched to a gene. The CDR3 spells CASSQRFQSSGSSNEQFF. The CDR3 bases are TGTGCCAGCAGCCAACGGTTTCAATCTAGCGGGAGTTCTAATGAGCAGTTCTTC.

This clonotype was picked up many times. The V gene is TRBV15, the J gene TRBJ2-7; D may match TRBD1 or TRBD2 (5 bases each). The germline V gene encodes CDR1 LNHNV and CDR2 YYDKDF (reference sequence). The CDR3 runs 16 residues. Trimming took off 8 bases at V and 3 bases at J, with 23 bases between the two ends. CDR3 DNA: TGTGCCACCGGTCACCGGGACGGCGTTGGAAGCTACGAGCAGTACTTC. The encoded protein is CATGHRDGVGSYEQYF. The full variable domain, in which reference TRBV15 and TRBJ2-7 provide the parts outside the CDR3, is DAMVIQNPRYQVTQFGKPVTLSCSQTLNHNVMYWYQQKSSQAPKLLFHYYDKDFNNEADTPDNFQSRRPNTSFCFLDIRSPGLGDTAMYLCATGHRDGVGSYEQYFGPGTRLTVT.

In its sample, this clonotype was seen many times. This chain connects TRBV4-1 to TRBJ2-1; no reliable D call. The germline CDR1 and CDR2 sequences are MGHRA and YSYEKL. The CDR3 is 16 amino acids. V was cut by 1 base and J by 2 bases, with 12 bases left in between. The CDR3 sequence is CASSQGARGPYNEQFF. The CDR3 DNA sequence: TGCGCCAGCAGCCAAGGGGCCCGAGGCCCCTACAATGAGCAGTTCTTC.

Note on this clonotype: Likely a read error: the CDR3 ends without its conserved phenylalanine or tryptophan. The chain is built from TRBV10-3 and TRBJ2-1, with 9 bases matching TRBD2. Per germline, CDR1 ENHRY and CDR2 SYGVKD. The CDR3 runs 15 residues. V lost 10 bases and J lost 10; bases outside the gene matches: 17. The CDR3 reads CASGKEASGIQEQFL. The CDR3 nucleotides are TGTGCCAGCGGTAAGGAGGCTAGCGGGATTCAAGAGCAGTTCCTC.

This clonotype was picked up many times. The chain links TRBV18 to TRBJ2-3, with a possible D match to TRBD2 (6 bases). CDR1 and CDR2 from the germline V gene are KGHSH and LQKENI. V lost 3 bases and J lost 1, with 8 bases in between. The CDR3 spans 14 residues. Here the CDR3 reads CASSPASGTDTQYF. CDR3 in DNA: TGTGCCAGCTCACCCGCTAGCGGCACAGATACGCAGTATTTT.

This clonotype was seen many times. The genes are TRBV4-3 and TRBJ2-1; D not certain. This CDR3 comprises 15 residues. Trimming removed 0 bases from V and 2 bases from J, with 8 bases in between. Germline V CDR1 and CDR2: LGHNA, YSLEER. The CDR3 sequence is CASSQDSRPYNEQFF. The CDR3 region has the DNA TGCGCCAGCAGCCAAGATTCTAGGCCCTACAATGAGCAGTTCTTC.

In this sample, this clonotype turned up many times. This chain uses TRBV14 with TRBJ1-2; D not certain. Germline values: CDR1 SGHDN, CDR2 FVKESK. This CDR3 spans 15 amino acids. V gave up 4 bases and J gave up 4 bases, with 16 bases separating them. In DNA, the CDR3 is TGTGCCAGCAGCCCCGGACGGACGAGAGGCTATGGCTACACCTTC. It yields the protein CASSPGRTRGYGYTF. Supplemented by reference TRBV14 and TRBJ1-2, the full variable domain reads EAGVTQFPSHSVIEKGQTVTLRCDPISGHDNLYWYRRVMGKEIKFLLHFVKESKQDESGMPNNRFLAERTGGTYSTLKVQPAELEDSGVYFCASSPGRTRGYGYTFGSGTRLTVV.

This clonotype has a handful of counts. The rearrangement joins TRBV28 to TRBJ1-2, with no clear D. The V gene lost 6 bases and the J gene lost 3 bases, with 11 bases spanning the gap. The CDR3 runs to 13 residues. The germline V gene encodes CDR1 MDHEN and CDR2 SYDVKM. CDR3 in DNA: TGTGCCAGCAGGCCACATCGAGACTATGGCTACACCTTC. Translating it yields CASRPHRDYGYTF.

In this sample, this clonotype turned up many times. The rearrangement links TRBV7-2 to TRBJ2-7; 8 bases match TRBD2. The CDR3 is 16 amino acids. The V segment lost 0 bases and the J segment 6 bases; nucleotides outside the gene matches: 10. CDR1 SGHTA and CDR2 FQGNSA come from the germline V gene. The CDR3 spells CASSLAAQRERAEQYF. In nucleotides, the CDR3 is TGTGCCAGCAGCTTAGCCGCCCAGCGGGAGCGGGCCGAGCAGTACTTC.

Concerning this clonotype: The junction shows a germline mismatch at one end, possibly a read error. CDR3 bases: TGCAGCGTTGAACCTAGCGGGAGGAACAACGGGGAGCTGTTTTTT. Amino acids: CSVEPSGRNNGELFF. V is TRBV29-1 and J is TRBJ2-2; 11 bases line up with TRBD2. This CDR3 contains 15 residues. Looked up from germline, CDR1 is SQVTM and CDR2 is ANQGSEA.

At least ten counts were recorded for this clonotype. This chain uses TRBV27 with TRBJ2-2, with D possibly matching TRBD1 (5 bases). CDR3 length equals 16 residues. CDR1 MNHEY and CDR2 SMNVEV come from the germline V gene (reference sequence). V was pared by 0 bases and J by 0 bases, with 8 bases between. DNA of the CDR3: TGTGCCAGCAGTTTATCCTCCAGGGCGAACACCGGGGAGCTGTTTTTT. It yields the protein CASSLSSRANTGELFF.

In its sample, this clonotype was seen many times. V is TRBV7-2 and J is TRBJ2-3; 12 bases map to TRBD2. Unmatched junction bases numbered 4, after V lost 0 bases and J lost 0 bases. The germline V gene has CDR1 SGHTA and CDR2 FQGNSA. The CDR3 consists of 18 residues. In DNA form, the CDR3 reads TGTGCCAGCAGCTTAGCGGCAGGACTAGCGGGGAGCACAGATACGCAGTATTTT. Translation gives CASSLAAGLAGSTDTQYF. The full variable domain, completed using reference TRBV7-2 and TRBJ2-3, is GAGVSQSPSNKVTEKGKDVELRCDPISGHTALYWYRQSLGQGLEFLIYFQGNSAPDKSGLPSDRFSAERTGGSVSTLTIQRTQQEDSAVYLCASSLAAGLAGSTDTQYFGPGTRLTVL.